This T cell receptor beta chain was captured in a study of response to subunit inactivated influenza vaccine. Study-wide findings and caveats: With each seasonal influenza vaccination, the authors suggested, few new T cells are recruited.

A single record per CDR3 protein comes from TCRdb applying MiXCR to the RT-PCR reads. The data contain more than 400,000 distinct CDR3 sequences, roughly 9.7% of them singletons. Only a few counts were recorded for this clonotype. The antigen remains unidentified. This CDR3 region has 15 residues. Germline V gene sequence: CDR1 MNHNS, CDR2 SASEGT. V lost 6 bases and J lost 2; bases outside the gene matches: 6. This clonotype originated in a man aged 45-65 years who received an inactivated influenza vaccine. This specimen consisted of PBMCs from blood, obtained more than 35 days after vaccination. This chain connects TRBV6-1 to TRBJ2-3; the match to TRBD2 covers 9 bases. CDR3: CASSLSGGITDTQYF. DNA of the CDR3: TGTGCCAGCAGCCTTAGCGGGGGCATCACAGATACGCAGTATTTT.